Shown below are 20 T cell receptor beta chains from a single sample sequenced in a study of blood T cell repertoires in COVID-19. Profiling relied on immunoSEQ multiplex PCR, and the TCRdb table lists in-frame clones only, not all of them. The table records about 190,000 clones, roughly 80% of them present only once. Sequenced input: peripheral blood. Source of these receptors: a man aged 45 to 65 who had recovered from COVID-19.

The sample holds a few counts of this clone. The genes are TRBV29-1 and TRBJ2-1, with TRBD2 identical over 12 bases. Losses at the gene ends were 6 bases for V and 1 base for J; bases not matched to a gene: 4. The CDR3 extends over 15 amino acids. Germline V gives CDR1 SQVTM, CDR2 ANQGSEA. The CDR3: CSVTGLAGSYNEQFF. The CDR3 nucleotides read TGCAGCGTGACGGGACTAGCGGGTTCCTACAATGAGCAGTTCTTC.

This clone was detected only once. The rearrangement joins TRBV6-5 to TRBJ2-1; TRBD1 matches 11 bases. The CDR3 runs 13 residues. V trimming: 9 bases; J trimming: 8 bases; junction bases outside the gene matches: 6. Germline loops: CDR1 MNHEY, CDR2 SVGAGI. CDR3 DNA: TGTGCCAGTGGACAGGGGGCATTCGATGAGCAGTTCTTC. It translates to CASGQGAFDEQFF.

The chain joins TRBV7-2 to TRBJ1-4; no definite D call. Trimming cost V 5 bases and J 8 bases, with 12 bases left between them. The CDR3 runs to 13 residues. The germline CDR1 and CDR2 sequences are SGHTA and FQGNSA. As DNA, the CDR3 is TGTGCCAGCAGCACATTCCGAGGGGAAAAACTGTTTTTT. Amino acid sequence: CASSTFRGEKLFF. Combining the CDR3 with reference TRBV7-2 and TRBJ1-4 gives the whole variable domain GAGVSQSPSNKVTEKGKDVELRCDPISGHTALYWYRQSLGQGLEFLIYFQGNSAPDKSGLPSDRFSAERTGGSVSTLTIQRTQQEDSAVYLCASSTFRGEKLFFGSGTQLSVL.

The rearrangement links TRBV7-9 to TRBJ1-1; TRBD1 might be the D (5 bases). V gave up 3 bases and J gave up 7 bases, with 12 bases separating them. Germline lookup yields CDR1 SEHNR and CDR2 FQNEAQ (reference sequence). The CDR3 length is 13 residues. CDR3: CASSFAGTVEAFF. The DNA of the CDR3 is TGTGCCAGCAGCTTCGCCGGGACTGTTGAAGCTTTCTTT.

The chain employs TRBV15 and TRBJ2-7, with TRBD1 identical over 8 bases. Germline V gene sequence: CDR1 LNHNV, CDR2 YYDKDF (reference sequence). The CDR3 is made up of 18 amino acids. V lost 2 bases to trimming and J lost 0 bases; unmatched junction nucleotides: 12. DNA for the CDR3: TGTGCCACCAGCAGACCCGGACAGGGTTTAAACCCCTCCTACGAGCAGTACTTC. This translates into CATSRPGQGLNPSYEQYF.

J is TRBJ2-5 and V is TRBV11-3; perhaps TRBD2 as D (5 bases). Germline CDR1 is SGHNT and CDR2 is YENEEA. The length of the CDR3 is 14 residues. V was trimmed by 2 bases and J by 2 bases, leaving 9 bases between them. The CDR3 protein is CASSLSRGQETQYF. The CDR3 DNA sequence: TGTGCCAGCAGCTTATCCCGGGGACAAGAGACCCAGTACTTC.

J is TRBJ2-1 and V is TRBV11-3, with D possibly matching TRBD2 (6 bases). Between the trimmed V and J ends, which lost 5 bases and 9 bases, there was a span of 14 bases. Germline CDR1 is SGHNT and CDR2 is YENEEA. This CDR3 is built from 13 residues. The CDR3 loop is CASSGELGGEQFF. DNA for the CDR3: TGTGCCAGCAGCGGGGAGTTGGGGGGTGAGCAGTTCTTC.

The chain recombines TRBV19 with TRBJ2-1, with 9 bases matching TRBD1. Germline V lookup: CDR1 LNHDA, CDR2 SQIVND (reference sequence). The CDR3 loop spans 15 amino acids. J lost 4 bases, V lost 5 bases, and 6 bases had no gene match. Written as DNA, the CDR3 is TGTGCCAGTAGTCCAACAGGGGGCGGTTACAATGAGCAGTTCTTC. Translated: CASSPTGGGYNEQFF.

The chain joins TRBV4-2 to TRBJ1-1; D call uncertain. Germline CDR1 and CDR2: LGHNA and YNFKEQ. V was clipped by 1 base and J by 1 base, with 13 bases between them. This CDR3 has 16 residues. The CDR3 loop is CASSQGNGVTNTEAFF. CDR3 DNA sequence: TGTGCCAGCAGCCAAGGTAACGGGGTAACGAACACTGAAGCTTTCTTT.

The rearrangement links TRBV5-5 to TRBJ1-1, with 11 bases that match TRBD1. The CDR3 spans 15 residues. The trim removed 1 base at V and 7 bases at J, leaving 6 bases unmatched. Germline-derived CDR1 and CDR2 are SGHKS and YYEKEE (reference sequence). The CDR3 sequence: CASSLTKDRGHEAFF. In DNA, the CDR3 is TGTGCCAGCAGCTTGACTAAGGACAGGGGGCATGAAGCTTTCTTT. Full variable domain (outside the CDR3, taken from reference TRBV5-5 and TRBJ1-1): DAGVTQSPTHLIKTRGQQVTLRCSPISGHKSVSWYQQVLGQGPQFIFQYYEKEERGRGNFPDRFSARQFPNYSSELNVNALLLGDSALYLCASSLTKDRGHEAFFGQGTRLTVV.

V gene TRBV29-1 combines with J gene TRBJ1-3, with D perhaps matching TRBD1 (6 bases). CDR1 and CDR2 (germline): SQVTM, ANQGSEA. The length of the CDR3 is 15 residues. The germline V and J ends were trimmed by 3 bases and 0 bases, with 12 bases remaining between them. The CDR3 sequence is CSVDEQDSSGNTIYF. CDR3 DNA: TGCAGCGTTGATGAGCAGGACAGCTCTGGAAACACCATATATTTT. The variable domain in full, with the rest retrieved from reference TRBV29-1 and TRBJ1-3, is SAVISQKPSRDICQRGTSLTIQCQVDSQVTMMFWYRQQPGQSLTLIATANQGSEATYESGFVIDKFPISRPNLTFSTLTVSNMSPEDSSIYLCSVDEQDSSGNTIYFGEGSWLTVV.

This clone was picked up a small number of times. The CDR3 region is CASSSRRDRSYNEQFF. The CDR3 bases are TGTGCCAGCAGCTCGAGGCGGGACAGGTCCTACAATGAGCAGTTCTTC. This chain joins TRBV7-9 and TRBJ2-1; TRBD1 matches 8 bases. Germline lookup yields CDR1 SEHNR and CDR2 FQNEAQ (reference sequence). With V trimmed by 4 bases and J by 1 base, 6 bases remained unmatched. The CDR3 is 16 amino acids.

The chain carries TRBV5-4 and TRBJ2-7, with TRBD2 matching over 9 bases. The CDR3 spans 15 residues. Germline CDR1 is SGHNT and CDR2 is YYREEE (reference sequence). With 3 bases clipped from V and 4 bases from J, the junction kept 8 bases outside the gene matches. The CDR3 DNA reads TGTGCCAGCAGCTACAGTAGCGGGAGTCCGTACGAGCAGTACTTC. Amino acids: CASSYSSGSPYEQYF.

The rearrangement links TRBV5-4 to TRBJ2-1; a weak D match, TRBD2 (6 bases). Trimming stripped 0 bases from V and 5 bases from J, with 12 bases between. CDR3 length: 15 amino acids. Germline CDR1 is SGHNT and CDR2 is YYREEE (reference sequence). This chain's CDR3 is CASSLDSLANNEQFF. In DNA, the CDR3 is TGTGCCAGCAGCTTGGATTCGCTAGCGAACAATGAGCAGTTCTTC. The whole variable domain, remainder taken from reference TRBV5-4 and TRBJ2-1, is ETGVTQSPTHLIKTRGQQVTLRCSSQSGHNTVSWYQQALGQGPQFIFQYYREEENGRGNFPPRFSGLQFPNYSSELNVNALELDDSALYLCASSLDSLANNEQFFGPGTRLTVL.

The CDR3 loop reads CASRGAGSPLHF. CDR3 sequence (DNA): TGTGCCAGCAGAGGGGCTGGTTCACCCCTCCACTTT. The genes are TRBV12-3 or TRBV12-4 and TRBJ1-6, with D perhaps TRBD1 (5 bases). Trimming removed 6 bases at V and 9 bases at J, with 9 bases between. The CDR3 has 12 amino acids.

The J gene is TRBJ2-7, the V gene TRBV11-1, with 11 bases matching TRBD1. Germline V gene sequence: CDR1 SGHAT, CDR2 FQDESV (reference sequence). The CDR3 consists of 17 residues. Trimming at V came to 0 bases and at J to 2 bases, leaving 6 bases not matched to a gene. This CDR3 is CASSLAIWDRGTYEQYF. The CDR3 DNA follows: TGTGCCAGCAGCTTAGCTATATGGGACAGGGGGACCTACGAGCAGTACTTC.

The CDR3 coding sequence is TGTGCCAGCAGTTTAACTTCAACGGTCCGCTATGGCTACACCTTC. It translates to CASSLTSTVRYGYTF. The V gene is TRBV27, the J gene TRBJ1-2; unclear D gene. Germline values: CDR1 MNHEY, CDR2 SMNVEV (reference sequence). This CDR3 is built from 15 residues. V dropped 2 bases and J dropped 4 bases, with 14 bases sitting between them.

This clone was observed a handful of times. The chain recombines TRBV30 with TRBJ1-2; D uncertain. The germline V gene has CDR1 GTSNPN and CDR2 SVGIG (reference sequence). This CDR3 contains 15 residues. Between the trimmed V and J ends, which lost 0 bases and 5 bases, there was a span of 16 bases. The DNA for the CDR3 is TGTGCCTGGAGTGTACGTCGGCTCGGAGGGTATGGCTACACCTTC. It encodes CAWSVRRLGGYGYTF.

V is TRBV13 and J is TRBJ2-5, with D maybe TRBD2 (5 bases). CDR1 and CDR2 from the germline V gene are PRHDT and FYEKMQ (reference sequence). Trimming pared 5 bases from V and 2 bases from J, leaving 18 bases between. The CDR3 extends over 16 amino acids. CDR3 amino acids: CASSQVAGEIQETQYF. The DNA for the CDR3 is TGTGCCAGCAGCCAGGTTGCCGGGGAGATTCAAGAGACCCAGTACTTC.

CDR3 sequence (DNA): TGTGCCAGCAGCATTGGCCTTACTCGGGGCAATCAGCCCCAGCATTTT. Amino acid sequence: CASSIGLTRGNQPQHF. The chain recombines TRBV2 with TRBJ1-5; no definite D call. This CDR3 spans 16 amino acids. CDR1 and CDR2 (germline): SNHLY, FYNNEI. Deletions cut 6 bases from V and 2 bases from J, with 17 bases between.